This T cell receptor beta chain was sequenced during a study of shared clonotypes between healthy human individuals. Donors had no recently reported acute infections or vaccinations and were HIV-negative. The table came from immunoSEQ multiplex PCR; TCRdb's copy has only in-frame clones and leaves some out. Here the sample spans roughly 2.4 million clones, approximately 94% being singletons. This sequence was found in a man aged 18 to 30 in good health. Sequencing was performed on naive CD4+ T cells sorted from blood. Sample subset: CD45RA+ positively selected.

Here the CDR3 reads CASSLADSGSTDTQYF. CDR3 in DNA: TGCGCCAGCAGCTTGGCGGATAGCGGGAGCACAGATACGCAGTATTTT. The genes are TRBV5-1 and TRBJ2-3, with TRBD2 matching over 7 bases. The CDR3 has 16 residues. CDR1 SGHRS and CDR2 YFSETQ come from the germline V gene. The V segment lost 0 bases and the J segment 0 bases; nucleotides outside the gene matches: 4.